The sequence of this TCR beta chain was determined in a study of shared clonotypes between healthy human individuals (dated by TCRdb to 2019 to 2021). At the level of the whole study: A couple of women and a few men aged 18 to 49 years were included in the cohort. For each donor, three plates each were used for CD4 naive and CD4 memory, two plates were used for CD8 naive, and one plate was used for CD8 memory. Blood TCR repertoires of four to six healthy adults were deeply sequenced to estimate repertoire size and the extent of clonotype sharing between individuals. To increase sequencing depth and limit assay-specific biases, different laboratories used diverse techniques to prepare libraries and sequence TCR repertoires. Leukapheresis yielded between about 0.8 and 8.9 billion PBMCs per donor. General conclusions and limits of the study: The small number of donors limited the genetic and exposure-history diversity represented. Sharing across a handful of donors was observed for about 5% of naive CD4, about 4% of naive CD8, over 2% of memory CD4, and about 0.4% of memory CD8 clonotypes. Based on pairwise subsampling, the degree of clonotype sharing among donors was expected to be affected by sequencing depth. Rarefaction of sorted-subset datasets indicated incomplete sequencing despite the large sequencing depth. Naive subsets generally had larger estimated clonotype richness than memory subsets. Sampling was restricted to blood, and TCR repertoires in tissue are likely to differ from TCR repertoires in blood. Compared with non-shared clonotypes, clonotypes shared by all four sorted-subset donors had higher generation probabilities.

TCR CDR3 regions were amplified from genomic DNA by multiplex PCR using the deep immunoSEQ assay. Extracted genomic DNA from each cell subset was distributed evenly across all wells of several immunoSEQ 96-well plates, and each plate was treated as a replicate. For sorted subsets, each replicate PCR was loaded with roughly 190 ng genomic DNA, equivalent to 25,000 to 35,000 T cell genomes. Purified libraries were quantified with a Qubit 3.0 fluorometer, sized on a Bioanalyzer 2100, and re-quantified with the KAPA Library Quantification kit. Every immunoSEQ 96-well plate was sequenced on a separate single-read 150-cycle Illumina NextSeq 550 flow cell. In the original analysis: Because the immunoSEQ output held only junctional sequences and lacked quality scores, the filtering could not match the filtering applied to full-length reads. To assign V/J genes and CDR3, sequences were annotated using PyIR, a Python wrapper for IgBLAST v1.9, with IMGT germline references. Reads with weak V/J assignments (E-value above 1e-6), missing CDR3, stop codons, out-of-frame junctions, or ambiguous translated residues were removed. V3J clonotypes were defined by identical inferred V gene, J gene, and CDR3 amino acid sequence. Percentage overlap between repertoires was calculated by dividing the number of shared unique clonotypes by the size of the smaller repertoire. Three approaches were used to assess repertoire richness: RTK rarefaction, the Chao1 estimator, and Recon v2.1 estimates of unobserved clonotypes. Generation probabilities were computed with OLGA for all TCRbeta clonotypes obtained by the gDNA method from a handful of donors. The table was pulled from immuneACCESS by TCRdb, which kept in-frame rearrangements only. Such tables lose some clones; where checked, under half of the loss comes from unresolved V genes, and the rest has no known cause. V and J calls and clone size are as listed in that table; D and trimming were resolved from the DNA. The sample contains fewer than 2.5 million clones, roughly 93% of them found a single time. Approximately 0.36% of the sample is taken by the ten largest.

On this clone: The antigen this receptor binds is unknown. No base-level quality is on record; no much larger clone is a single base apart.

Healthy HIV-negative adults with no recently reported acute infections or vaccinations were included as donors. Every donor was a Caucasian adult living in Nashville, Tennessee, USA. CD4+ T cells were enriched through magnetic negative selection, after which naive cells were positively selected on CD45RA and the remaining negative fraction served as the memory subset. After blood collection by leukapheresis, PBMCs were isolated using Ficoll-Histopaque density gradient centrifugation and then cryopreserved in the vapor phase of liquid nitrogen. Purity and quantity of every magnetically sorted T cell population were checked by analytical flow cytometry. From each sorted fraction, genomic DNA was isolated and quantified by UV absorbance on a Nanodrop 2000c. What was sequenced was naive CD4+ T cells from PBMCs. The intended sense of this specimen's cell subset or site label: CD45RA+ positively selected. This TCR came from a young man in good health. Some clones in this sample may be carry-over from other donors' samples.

The CDR3 protein sequence reads: CASSSLSSRQRGTEAFF. The DNA is as follows: TGCGCCAGCAGCTCCCTTTCCTCTAGACAGAGGGGAACTGAAGCTTTCTTT. Here the chain combines TRBV5-1 and TRBJ1-1; possibly the D gene is TRBD1, per 5 matching bases. From the cysteine up to the phenylalanine, the CDR3 has a length of 17 residues. The sequence is cut down to CDR3 DNA, 51 bases in frame from base 1. V drops 3 bases and J drops 5 bases, leaving 23 bases in between. The CDR1 and CDR2 encoded by the germline V gene are SGHRS and YFSETQ.